This T cell receptor (beta chain) is from a study of T cell repertoires and HLA-DP antigens. Overall study: The donors, ranging 18-to-29 to 60-to-69 years, included two males and one female.

Study-level results: Previously undetected clones averaged approximately 35% and 51% against the two alleles respectively.

Amplification used primers for 54 TRBV and 13 TRBJ segments. Repertoires were generated with immunoSEQ multiplex PCR, while TCRdb's copy carries only in-frame clones and drops some. The profile shows about 89,000 clones, 86% of them singletons. The CDR3 has 18 amino acids. V was pared by 2 bases and J by 0 bases, with 11 bases of the junction left unmatched. Details on this clone: Its antigen is not identified.

V usage is TRBV23-1 and J usage is TRBJ1-2, with TRBD1 matching 8 bases. TRBV23-1 is annotated as an ORF whose role is uncertain. The specimen was CD4+ T cells from PBMCs. The TCR sequence derives from a man between 50 and 59 years old in good health and CMV-seronegative. This chain's CDR3 is CASSQKARDRITNYGYTF. CDR3 DNA sequence: TGCGCCAGCAGTCAAAAGGCCCGGGACAGGATTACTAACTATGGCTACACCTTC.